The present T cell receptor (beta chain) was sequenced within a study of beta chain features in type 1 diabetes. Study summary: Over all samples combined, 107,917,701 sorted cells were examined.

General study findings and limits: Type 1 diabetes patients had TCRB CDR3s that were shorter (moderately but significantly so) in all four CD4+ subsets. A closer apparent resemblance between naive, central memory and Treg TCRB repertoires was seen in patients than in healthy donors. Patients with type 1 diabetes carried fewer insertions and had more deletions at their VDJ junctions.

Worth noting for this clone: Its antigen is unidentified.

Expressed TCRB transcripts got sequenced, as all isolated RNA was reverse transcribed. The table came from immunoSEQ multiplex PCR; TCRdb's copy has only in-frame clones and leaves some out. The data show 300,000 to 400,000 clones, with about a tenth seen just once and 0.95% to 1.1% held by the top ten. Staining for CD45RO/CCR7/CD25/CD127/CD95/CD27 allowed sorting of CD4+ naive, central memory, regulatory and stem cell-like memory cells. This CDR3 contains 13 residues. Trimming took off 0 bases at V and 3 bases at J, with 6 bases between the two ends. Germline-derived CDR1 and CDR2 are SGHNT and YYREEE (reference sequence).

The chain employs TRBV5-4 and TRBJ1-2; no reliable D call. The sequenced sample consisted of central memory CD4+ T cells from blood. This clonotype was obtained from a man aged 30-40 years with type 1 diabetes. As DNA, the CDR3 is TGTGCCAGCAGCTTGGATGGATACTATGGCTACACCTTC. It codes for CASSLDGYYGYTF.